This T cell receptor beta chain was sequenced for a study of post-analysis software for immune sequencing data (dated by TCRdb to the mid-2010s). Background on the whole study: Recorded disease courses included relapsing-remitting, secondary progressive and progressive-relapsing multiple sclerosis, with some patients lacking subtype annotation. The patient repertoires were compared against more than 10 previously published healthy control repertoires obtained from donors aged roughly 6 to 26 years. A subset of samples was prepared in parallel using single-end sample barcoding, then pooled and co-amplified after Illumina adapter ligation. The study at large found these results: Compared with controls, multiple sclerosis patients had significantly lower normalized Chao1 diversity, a finding suggesting substantial peripheral T-cell clonal expansion. Direct clustering with F measure showed strong co-clustering of samples prepared in the same batch, prompting a batch-effect correction. Significantly higher frequencies in patients than in controls were found for roughly 5 TRBV segments, including TRBV5-6, TRBV5-1 and TRBV20-1. The control group was slightly older than the multiple sclerosis patient group.

The library was produced with PCR. Data came from an Illumina HiSeq 2500. To reduce PCR and sequencing biases, unique molecular identifiers were built into the TCR beta cDNA libraries. Approximately 500,000 cDNA molecules were obtained per 1 to 10 million input T cells, so each molecule approximated one T cell. Patient libraries were prepared and sequenced with the same protocol used for the earlier healthy control dataset. Samples belonging to the same batch were prepared together, multiplexed and sequenced on a shared HiSeq lane. The authors' analysis ran thus. MIGEC handled the raw barcoded reads, throwing out single-read molecular identifier groups before consensus assembly and CDR3 extraction. Clonotype tables were post-analysed with VDJtools, and diversity was normalized by down-sampling all datasets to the smallest sample size. To correct batch-related cross-sample contamination, repertoire overlap clustering matched CDR3 amino acid sequences but not nucleotide sequences. TCRdb reworked the public reads: Q25 trimming with fastp, MiXCR clone assembly, productive beta chains retained. One record per CDR3 amino acid sequence lists the most common genes and DNA. TCRdb, rather than the study authors, made the V and J calls. This sample holds hundreds of thousands of distinct CDR3 sequences; roughly 38% were observed only once. The ten most abundant clones make up around 15% of the sample.

To demonstrate the VDJtools post-analysis software, TCR beta repertoires were profiled from the peripheral blood of about 14 young patients with multiple sclerosis. The patients with multiple sclerosis were children and adolescents between roughly 6 and 17 years of age. This clonotype has a handful of counts. The antigen this receptor binds is unknown. The sample holds no much larger clone one base away, and base qualities are not on file. V lost 4 bases and J lost 0 bases, and the count of bases not matched to a germline gene is 7. The CDR3 has 17 amino acids, counting the end cysteine and phenylalanine. Kept here is only the CDR3 DNA, which spans 51 bases and is read in frame from base 1. The CDR1 and CDR2 encoded by the germline V gene are SGHRS and YFSETQ.

The source of this sequence is a girl aged 5 to 17 with multiple sclerosis. This sequence uses TRBV5-1 and TRBJ2-1; 10 central bases correspond to TRBD1. Sequenced material: blood. The CDR3 region has the sequence CASSEGQGPHSYNEQFF. Here is the DNA: TGCGCCAGCAGCGAGGGACAGGGGCCCCACTCCTACAATGAGCAGTTCTTC.